A selection of T cell receptor beta chains follows, all from one sample in a study of T cell changes during pregnancy in multiple sclerosis. Generated by immunoSEQ multiplex PCR, the TCRdb table keeps only in-frame clones and is missing some. The sample lists roughly 18,000 clones, 84% occurring once. The input for sequencing was CD8+ T cells from peripheral blood mononuclear cells, taken in the second trimester of pregnancy. All receptors come from a female donor in good health, enrolled as a control in a pregnancy study. Both conserved end residues are part of each CDR3. A D gene is named only where the DNA matches it firmly. Some rows mark clone size as missing; the rest say once, few, many or name a class of expanded clone.

d_call	v_call	cdr3_length	clone_size	j_call	cdr3_aa	cdr3_nt
NA	TRBV27	13	NA	TRBJ1-2	CASSPGGNYGYTF	TGTGCCAGCAGTCCGGGGGGTAACTATGGCTACACCTTC
TRBD2	TRBV27	12	NA	TRBJ2-3	CASSITSGAQYF	TGTGCCAGCAGTATAACTAGCGGAGCGCAGTATTTT
TRBD1	TRBV4-2	15	few	TRBJ1-5	CASSEKEEGAWPQHF	TGTGCCAGCAGCGAGAAGGAGGAGGGGGCATGGCCCCAGCATTTT
TRBD1	TRBV6-5	14	NA	TRBJ1-3	CASSDTGVGNTIYF	TGTGCCAGCAGCGACACAGGGGTCGGAAACACCATATATTTT
NA	TRBV7-9	13	NA	TRBJ1-1	CASSPQGNTEAFF	TGTGCCAGCAGCCCCCAGGGGAACACTGAAGCTTTCTTT
NA	TRBV6-1	14	once	TRBJ2-7	CASSEGLQGYEQYF	TGTGCCAGCAGTGAGGGTTTGCAGGGGTACGAGCAGTACTTC
NA	TRBV7-6	13	NA	TRBJ2-7	CASSVNRDSEQYF	TGTGCCAGCAGCGTCAACCGGGACTCCGAGCAGTACTTC
NA	TRBV28	14	NA	TRBJ1-1	CASSLEGGNTEAFF	TGTGCCAGCAGTCTCGAAGGAGGGAACACTGAAGCTTTCTTT
NA	TRBV7-9	14	few	TRBJ1-4	CASSLAELKEKLFF	TGTGCCAGCAGCTTAGCGGAGTTGAAGGAAAAACTGTTTTTT
NA	TRBV6-6	14	NA	TRBJ1-1	CASSTRGVYTEAFF	TGTGCCAGCAGTACCCGGGGGGTGTACACTGAAGCTTTCTTT
TRBD1	TRBV19	12	NA	TRBJ2-6	CASSTRQGKRTF	TGTGCCAGTAGTACCCGACAGGGTAAGAGGACTTTC
NA	TRBV4-2	12	few	TRBJ2-7	CASSDVGAEQYF	TGTGCCAGCAGCGACGTAGGAGCCGAGCAGTACTTC
TRBD1	TRBV15	15	once	TRBJ2-1	CATSAPGQGLNEQFF	TGTGCCACCAGCGCACCGGGACAGGGATTAAATGAGCAGTTCTTC
TRBD2	TRBV4-3	16	NA	TRBJ2-3	CASSQARGVGTDTQYF	TGCGCCAGCAGCCAAGCGCGGGGGGTTGGCACAGATACGCAGTATTTT
NA	TRBV6-1	11	NA	TRBJ1-1	CASRGGTEAFF	TGTGCCAGCCGGGGGGGCACTGAAGCTTTCTTT
NA	TRBV28	16	NA	TRBJ1-6	CASSLDTGDLHSPLHF	TGTGCCAGCAGTTTGGACACCGGAGATTTGCATTCACCCCTCCACTTT